This T cell receptor (beta chain) is from a study of blood T cell repertoires in COVID-19. Those enrolled, adults aged 18 to 89 years, came from around 25 US areas. CDR1 SQVTM and CDR2 ANQGSEA come from the germline V gene. V lost 4 bases and J lost 8, with 17 bases in between. The CDR3 has 13 amino acids. TCRdb keeps only in-frame clones here, not all; method: immunoSEQ multiplex PCR. The sample records some 200,000 clones, 82% being singletons. This clone was recorded a few times. This TCR was sampled from an older woman with acute COVID-19. The chain joins TRBV29-1 to TRBJ1-2; tentatively, D is TRBD1 (6 bases). Input material: PBMCs or T cells enriched from blood (not recorded which). The CDR3 nucleotides are TGCAGCGTTGTAGTTACAGGGTCACAGGGCTACACCTTC. This gives the protein CSVVVTGSQGYTF.